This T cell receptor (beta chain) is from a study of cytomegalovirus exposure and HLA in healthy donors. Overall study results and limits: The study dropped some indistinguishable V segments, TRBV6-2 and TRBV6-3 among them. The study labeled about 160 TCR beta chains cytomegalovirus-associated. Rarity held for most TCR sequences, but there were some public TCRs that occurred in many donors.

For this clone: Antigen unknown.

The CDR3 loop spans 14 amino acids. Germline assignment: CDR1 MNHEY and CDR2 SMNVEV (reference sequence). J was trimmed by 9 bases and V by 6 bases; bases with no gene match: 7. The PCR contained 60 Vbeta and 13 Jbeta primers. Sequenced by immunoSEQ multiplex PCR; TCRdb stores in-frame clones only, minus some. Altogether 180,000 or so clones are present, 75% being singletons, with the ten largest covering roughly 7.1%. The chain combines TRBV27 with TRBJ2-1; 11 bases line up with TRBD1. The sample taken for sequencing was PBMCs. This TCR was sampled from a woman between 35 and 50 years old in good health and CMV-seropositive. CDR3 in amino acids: CASSPGTGGFEQFF. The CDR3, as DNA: TGTGCCAGCAGCCCCGGGACAGGGGGATTTGAGCAGTTCTTC.